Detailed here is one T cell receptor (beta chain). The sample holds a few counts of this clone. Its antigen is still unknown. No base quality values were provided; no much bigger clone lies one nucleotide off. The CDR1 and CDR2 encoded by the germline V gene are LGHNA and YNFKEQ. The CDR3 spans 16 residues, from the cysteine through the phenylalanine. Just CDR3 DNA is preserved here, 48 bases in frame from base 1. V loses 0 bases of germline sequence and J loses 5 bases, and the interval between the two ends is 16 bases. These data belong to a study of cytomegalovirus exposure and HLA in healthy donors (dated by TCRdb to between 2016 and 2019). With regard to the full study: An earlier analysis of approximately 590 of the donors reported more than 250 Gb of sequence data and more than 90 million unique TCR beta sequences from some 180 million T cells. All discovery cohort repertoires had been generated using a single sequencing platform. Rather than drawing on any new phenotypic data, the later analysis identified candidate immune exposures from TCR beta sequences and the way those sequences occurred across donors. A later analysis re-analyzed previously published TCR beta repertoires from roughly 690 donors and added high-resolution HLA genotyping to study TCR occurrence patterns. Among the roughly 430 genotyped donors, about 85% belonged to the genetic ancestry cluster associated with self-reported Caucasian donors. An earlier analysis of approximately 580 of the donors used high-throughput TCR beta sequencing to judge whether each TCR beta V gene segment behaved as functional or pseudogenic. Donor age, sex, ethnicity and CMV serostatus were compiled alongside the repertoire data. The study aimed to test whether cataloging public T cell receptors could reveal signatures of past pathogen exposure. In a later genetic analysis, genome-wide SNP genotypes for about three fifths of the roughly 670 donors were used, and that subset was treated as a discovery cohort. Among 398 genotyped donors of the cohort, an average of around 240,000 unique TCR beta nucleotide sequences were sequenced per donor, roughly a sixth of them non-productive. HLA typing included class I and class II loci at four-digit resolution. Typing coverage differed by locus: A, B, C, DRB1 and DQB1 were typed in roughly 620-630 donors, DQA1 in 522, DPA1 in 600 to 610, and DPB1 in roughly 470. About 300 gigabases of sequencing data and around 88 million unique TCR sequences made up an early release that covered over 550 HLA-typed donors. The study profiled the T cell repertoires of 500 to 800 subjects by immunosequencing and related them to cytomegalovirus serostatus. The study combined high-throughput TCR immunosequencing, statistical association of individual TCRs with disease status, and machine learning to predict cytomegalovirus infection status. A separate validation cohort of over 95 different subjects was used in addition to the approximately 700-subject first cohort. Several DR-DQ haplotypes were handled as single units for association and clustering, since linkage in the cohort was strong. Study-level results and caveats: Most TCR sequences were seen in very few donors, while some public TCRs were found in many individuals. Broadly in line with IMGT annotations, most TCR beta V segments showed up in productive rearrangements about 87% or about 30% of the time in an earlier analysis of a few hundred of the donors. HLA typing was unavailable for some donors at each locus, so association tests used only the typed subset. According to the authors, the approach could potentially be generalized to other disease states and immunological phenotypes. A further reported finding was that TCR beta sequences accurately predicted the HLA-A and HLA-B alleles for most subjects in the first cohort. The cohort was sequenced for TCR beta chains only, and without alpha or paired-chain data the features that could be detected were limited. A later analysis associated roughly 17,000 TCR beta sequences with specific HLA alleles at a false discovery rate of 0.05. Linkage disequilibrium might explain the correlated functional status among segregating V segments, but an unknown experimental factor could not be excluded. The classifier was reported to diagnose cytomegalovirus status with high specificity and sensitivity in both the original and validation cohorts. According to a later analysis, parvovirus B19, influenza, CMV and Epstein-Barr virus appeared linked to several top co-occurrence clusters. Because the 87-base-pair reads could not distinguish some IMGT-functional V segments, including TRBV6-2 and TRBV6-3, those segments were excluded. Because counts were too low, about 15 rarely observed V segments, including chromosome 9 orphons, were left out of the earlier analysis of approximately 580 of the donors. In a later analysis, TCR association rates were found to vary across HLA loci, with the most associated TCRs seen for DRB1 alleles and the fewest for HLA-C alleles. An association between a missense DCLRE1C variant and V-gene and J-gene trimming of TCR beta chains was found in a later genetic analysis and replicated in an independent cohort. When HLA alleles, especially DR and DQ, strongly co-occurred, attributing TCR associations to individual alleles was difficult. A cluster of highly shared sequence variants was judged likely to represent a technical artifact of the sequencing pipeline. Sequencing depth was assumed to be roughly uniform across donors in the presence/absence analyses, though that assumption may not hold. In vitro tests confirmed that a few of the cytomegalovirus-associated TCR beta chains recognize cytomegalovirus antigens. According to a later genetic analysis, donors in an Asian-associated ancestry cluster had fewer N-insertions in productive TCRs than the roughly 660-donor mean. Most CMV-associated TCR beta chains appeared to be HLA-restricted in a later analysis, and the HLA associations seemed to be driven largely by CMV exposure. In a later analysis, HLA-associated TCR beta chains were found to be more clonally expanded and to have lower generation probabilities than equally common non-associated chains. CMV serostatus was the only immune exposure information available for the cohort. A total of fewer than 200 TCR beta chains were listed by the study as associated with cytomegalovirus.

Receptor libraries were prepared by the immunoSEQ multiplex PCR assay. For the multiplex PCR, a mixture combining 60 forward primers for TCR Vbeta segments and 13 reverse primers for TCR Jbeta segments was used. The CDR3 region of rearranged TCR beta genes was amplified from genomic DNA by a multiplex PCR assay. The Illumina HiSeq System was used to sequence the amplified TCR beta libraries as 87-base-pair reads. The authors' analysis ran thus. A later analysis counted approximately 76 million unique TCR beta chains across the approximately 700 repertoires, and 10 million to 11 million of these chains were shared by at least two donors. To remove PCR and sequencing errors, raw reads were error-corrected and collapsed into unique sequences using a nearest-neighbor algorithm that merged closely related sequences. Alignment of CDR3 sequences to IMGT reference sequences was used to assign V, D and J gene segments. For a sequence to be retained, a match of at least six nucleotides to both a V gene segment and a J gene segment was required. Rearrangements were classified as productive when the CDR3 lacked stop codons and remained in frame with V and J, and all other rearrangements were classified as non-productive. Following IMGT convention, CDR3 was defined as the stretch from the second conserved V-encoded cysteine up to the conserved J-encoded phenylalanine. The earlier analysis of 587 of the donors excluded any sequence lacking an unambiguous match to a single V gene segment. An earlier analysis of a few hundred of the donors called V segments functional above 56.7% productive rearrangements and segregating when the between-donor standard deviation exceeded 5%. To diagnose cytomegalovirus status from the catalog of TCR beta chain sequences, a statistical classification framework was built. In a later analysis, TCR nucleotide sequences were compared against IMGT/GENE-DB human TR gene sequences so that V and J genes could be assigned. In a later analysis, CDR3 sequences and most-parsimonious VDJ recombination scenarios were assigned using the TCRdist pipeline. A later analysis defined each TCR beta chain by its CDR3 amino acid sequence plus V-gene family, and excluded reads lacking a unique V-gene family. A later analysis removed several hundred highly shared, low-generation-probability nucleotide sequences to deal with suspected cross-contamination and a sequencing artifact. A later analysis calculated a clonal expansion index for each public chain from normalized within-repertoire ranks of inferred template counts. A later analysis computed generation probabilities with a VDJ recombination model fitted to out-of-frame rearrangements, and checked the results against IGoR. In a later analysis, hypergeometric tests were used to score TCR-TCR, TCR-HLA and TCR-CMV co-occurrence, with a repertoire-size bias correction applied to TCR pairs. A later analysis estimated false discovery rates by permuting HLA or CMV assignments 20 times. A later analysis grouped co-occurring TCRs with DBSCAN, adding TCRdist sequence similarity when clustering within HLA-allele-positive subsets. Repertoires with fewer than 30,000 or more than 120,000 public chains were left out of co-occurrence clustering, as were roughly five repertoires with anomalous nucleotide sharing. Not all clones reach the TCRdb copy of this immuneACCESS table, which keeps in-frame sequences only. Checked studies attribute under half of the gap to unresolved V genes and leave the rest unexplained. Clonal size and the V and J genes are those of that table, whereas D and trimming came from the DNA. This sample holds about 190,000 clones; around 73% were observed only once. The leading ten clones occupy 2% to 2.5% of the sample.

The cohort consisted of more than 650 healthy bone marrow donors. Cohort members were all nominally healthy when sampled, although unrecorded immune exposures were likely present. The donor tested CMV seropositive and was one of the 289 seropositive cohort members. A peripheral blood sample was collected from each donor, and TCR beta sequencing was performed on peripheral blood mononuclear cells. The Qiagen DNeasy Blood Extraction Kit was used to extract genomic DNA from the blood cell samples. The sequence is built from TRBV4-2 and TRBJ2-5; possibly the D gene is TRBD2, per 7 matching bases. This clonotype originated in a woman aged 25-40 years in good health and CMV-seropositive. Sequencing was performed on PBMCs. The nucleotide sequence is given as TGTGCCAGCAGCCAAGATGGGAGGGGGGGGACGGAGACCCAGTACTTC. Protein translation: CASSQDGRGGTETQYF.